A selection of T cell receptor beta chains follows, all from one sample in a study of control samples from healthy donors and cancer patients. The repertoire was sequenced with immunoSEQ multiplex PCR; TCRdb's copy has only in-frame clones and lacks some. The sample has about 170,000 clones, around 90% seen once; the top ten hold around 5%. Sequences were obtained from blood. The receptors derive from a woman aged 25 to 39 in good health. CDR3s include the opening cysteine and the closing phenylalanine or tryptophan. The order of the fields is D gene, J gene, clone size, V gene, CDR3 protein, CDR3 DNA. A D gene is named only where the DNA matches it firmly. Not all rows give a size; the values are once, few, many and, for expanded clones, a class.

d_call: TRBD1
j_call: TRBJ2-7
clone_size: few
v_call: TRBV6-4
cdr3_aa: CASSERQGPPYEQYF
cdr3_nt: TGTGCCAGCAGCGAGAGACAGGGTCCCCCCTACGAGCAGTACTTC

d_call: TRBD1
j_call: TRBJ1-2
clone_size: few
v_call: TRBV14
cdr3_aa: CASSLLTGWGYGYTF
cdr3_nt: TGTGCCAGCAGCCTACTGACAGGGTGGGGCTATGGCTACACCTTC

d_call: TRBD1
j_call: TRBJ1-4
clone_size: NA
v_call: TRBV27
cdr3_aa: CASSPWTGIGEKLFF
cdr3_nt: TGTGCCAGCAGTCCCTGGACAGGAATTGGGGAAAAACTGTTTTTT

d_call: NA
j_call: TRBJ2-7
clone_size: NA
v_call: TRBV7-2
cdr3_aa: CASSPAEGGVSSYEQYF
cdr3_nt: TGTGCCAGCAGCCCCGCCGAAGGGGGTGTCAGCTCCTACGAGCAGTACTTC

d_call: NA
j_call: TRBJ2-1
clone_size: NA
v_call: TRBV2
cdr3_aa: CASSAGSGSYNEQFF
cdr3_nt: TGTGCCAGCAGCGCGGGCAGTGGCTCCTACAATGAGCAGTTCTTC

d_call: NA
j_call: TRBJ1-1
clone_size: many
v_call: TRBV7-9
cdr3_aa: CASSLGRTGTTFF
cdr3_nt: TGTGCCAGCAGCTTAGGACGGACTGGAACGACTTTCTTT

d_call: TRBD1
j_call: TRBJ1-2
clone_size: NA
v_call: TRBV6-5
cdr3_aa: CASSYSRQGGGYTF
cdr3_nt: TGTGCCAGCAGTTACTCGCGACAGGGGGGCGGCTACACCTTC

d_call: NA
j_call: TRBJ2-3
clone_size: NA
v_call: TRBV7-2
cdr3_aa: CASSLGLGGWGTDTQYF
cdr3_nt: TGTGCCAGCAGCTTAGGATTAGGAGGGTGGGGCACAGATACGCAGTATTTT

d_call: NA
j_call: TRBJ1-5
clone_size: NA
v_call: TRBV21-1
cdr3_aa: CASSNRGEQQPQHF
cdr3_nt: TGTGCCAGCAGCAATAGGGGAGAACAACAGCCCCAGCATTTT

d_call: NA
j_call: TRBJ2-7
clone_size: NA
v_call: TRBV6-2/TRBV6-3
cdr3_aa: CASSYSGLYEQYF
cdr3_nt: TGTGCCAGCAGTTACTCGGGGCTGTATGAGCAGTACTTC

d_call: TRBD1
j_call: TRBJ2-1
clone_size: NA
v_call: TRBV30
cdr3_aa: CAWSVRTGVPSSYNEQFF
cdr3_nt: TGTGCCTGGAGTGTAAGGACAGGGGTCCCGAGCTCCTACAATGAGCAGTTCTTC

d_call: NA
j_call: TRBJ1-6
clone_size: NA
v_call: TRBV11-1
cdr3_aa: CASSQPYSPLHF
cdr3_nt: TGTGCCAGCAGCCAGCCATATTCACCCCTCCACTTT

d_call: TRBD1
j_call: TRBJ1-1
clone_size: NA
v_call: TRBV11-1
cdr3_aa: CASRPGQLNTEAFF
cdr3_nt: TGTGCCAGCAGGCCGGGACAGCTGAACACTGAAGCTTTCTTT

d_call: NA
j_call: TRBJ2-3
clone_size: NA
v_call: TRBV18
cdr3_aa: CASARGPDTQYF
cdr3_nt: TGTGCCAGCGCCCGGGGGCCAGATACGCAGTATTTT

d_call: TRBD1
j_call: TRBJ1-2
clone_size: once
v_call: TRBV6-5
cdr3_aa: CASSRQGANGYTF
cdr3_nt: TGTGCCAGCAGTCGACAGGGAGCCAATGGCTACACCTTC

d_call: NA
j_call: TRBJ1-6
clone_size: NA
v_call: TRBV28
cdr3_aa: CASSSYPGNTRNSPLHF
cdr3_nt: TGTGCCAGCAGTTCCTACCCCGGAAACACTCGTAATTCACCCCTCCACTTT

d_call: NA
j_call: TRBJ2-1
clone_size: NA
v_call: TRBV28
cdr3_aa: CASRRNEQFF
cdr3_nt: TGTGCCAGCAGACGGAATGAGCAGTTCTTC

d_call: TRBD1
j_call: TRBJ1-4
clone_size: NA
v_call: TRBV5-1
cdr3_aa: CASSLASGTEEKLFF
cdr3_nt: TGCGCCAGCAGCTTGGCTTCGGGGACAGAAGAAAAACTGTTTTTT

d_call: TRBD2
j_call: TRBJ2-5
clone_size: NA
v_call: TRBV4-2
cdr3_aa: CASSLTSGISQETQYF
cdr3_nt: TGTGCCAGCAGCCTAACTAGCGGGATTTCTCAAGAGACCCAGTACTTC

d_call: NA
j_call: TRBJ1-1
clone_size: NA
v_call: TRBV27
cdr3_aa: CASSLYPPPAARGAEAFF
cdr3_nt: TGTGCCAGCAGTTTATACCCCCCGCCGGCGGCCCGGGGAGCTGAAGCTTTCTTT

d_call: NA
j_call: TRBJ2-1
clone_size: NA
v_call: TRBV19
cdr3_aa: CASSISGALGEQFF
cdr3_nt: TGTGCCAGTAGTATCAGCGGAGCTTTGGGGGAGCAGTTCTTC

d_call: NA
j_call: TRBJ1-3
clone_size: few
v_call: TRBV7-6
cdr3_aa: CASSPSPFSGNTIYF
cdr3_nt: TGTGCCAGCAGCCCCTCCCCGTTCTCTGGAAACACCATATATTTT

d_call: TRBD1
j_call: TRBJ2-7
clone_size: NA
v_call: TRBV25-1
cdr3_aa: CASSHGTGVTEQYF
cdr3_nt: TGTGCCAGCAGTCACGGGACAGGGGTTACCGAGCAGTACTTC

d_call: TRBD2
j_call: TRBJ2-2
clone_size: NA
v_call: TRBV7-6
cdr3_aa: CASSLNPGGNTGELFF
cdr3_nt: TGTGCCAGCAGCTTAAACCCGGGAGGGAACACCGGGGAGCTGTTTTTT

d_call: NA
j_call: TRBJ1-1
clone_size: NA
v_call: TRBV12-3/TRBV12-4
cdr3_aa: CASGLGGTTEAFF
cdr3_nt: TGTGCCAGCGGATTGGGGGGAACAACTGAAGCTTTCTTT

d_call: NA
j_call: TRBJ1-2
clone_size: NA
v_call: TRBV27
cdr3_aa: CASSLTGVYGYTF
cdr3_nt: TGTGCCAGCAGTTTAACAGGAGTCTATGGCTACACCTTC

d_call: NA
j_call: TRBJ2-1
clone_size: NA
v_call: TRBV7-9
cdr3_aa: CASSTQPGVLYNEQFF
cdr3_nt: TGTGCCAGCAGCACCCAACCGGGAGTTCTCTACAATGAGCAGTTCTTC

d_call: NA
j_call: TRBJ2-3
clone_size: NA
v_call: TRBV7-9
cdr3_aa: CASSLSGPNTQYF
cdr3_nt: TGTGCCAGCAGCTTATCTGGGCCTAACACGCAGTATTTT

d_call: NA
j_call: TRBJ1-3
clone_size: NA
v_call: TRBV15
cdr3_aa: CATSLGRGSGNTIYF
cdr3_nt: TGTGCCACCAGCCTGGGACGCGGCTCTGGAAACACCATATATTTT

d_call: TRBD1
j_call: TRBJ1-5
clone_size: NA
v_call: TRBV9
cdr3_aa: CASSVGRGGNQPQHF
cdr3_nt: TGTGCCAGCAGCGTAGGCAGGGGGGGTAATCAGCCCCAGCATTTT

d_call: TRBD1
j_call: TRBJ2-3
clone_size: NA
v_call: TRBV5-1
cdr3_aa: CASSLGTGNKVTQYF
cdr3_nt: TGCGCCAGCAGCTTGGGGACAGGGAACAAAGTTACGCAGTATTTT

d_call: TRBD1
j_call: TRBJ1-5
clone_size: NA
v_call: TRBV5-6
cdr3_aa: CASSLGQGTGQPQHF
cdr3_nt: TGTGCCAGCAGCTTGGGACAGGGGACGGGGCAGCCCCAGCATTTT

d_call: NA
j_call: TRBJ1-1
clone_size: NA
v_call: TRBV4-1
cdr3_aa: CASSQRTTANTEAFF
cdr3_nt: TGCGCCAGCAGCCAGCGGACAACAGCTAACACTGAAGCTTTCTTT

d_call: NA
j_call: TRBJ1-5
clone_size: few
v_call: TRBV6-5
cdr3_aa: CASSPDGLRPQHF
cdr3_nt: TGTGCCAGCAGTCCCGACGGCCTTCGGCCCCAGCATTTT

d_call: TRBD1
j_call: TRBJ2-2
clone_size: NA
v_call: TRBV6-2/TRBV6-3
cdr3_aa: CASSPWTGAHNTGELFF
cdr3_nt: TGTGCCAGCAGCCCTTGGACAGGGGCCCATAACACCGGGGAGCTGTTTTTT

d_call: NA
j_call: TRBJ2-7
clone_size: NA
v_call: TRBV6-6
cdr3_aa: CASTPRGLGEQYF
cdr3_nt: TGTGCCAGCACCCCGAGGGGGTTGGGCGAGCAGTACTTC

d_call: NA
j_call: TRBJ1-1
clone_size: NA
v_call: TRBV15
cdr3_aa: CATSRDLGVTEAFF
cdr3_nt: TGTGCCACCAGCAGAGATCTAGGGGTGACTGAAGCTTTCTTT

d_call: NA
j_call: TRBJ1-5
clone_size: NA
v_call: TRBV18
cdr3_aa: CASSPAEGNQPQHF
cdr3_nt: TGTGCCAGCTCACCAGCGGAGGGGAATCAGCCCCAGCATTTT

d_call: NA
j_call: TRBJ1-6
clone_size: NA
v_call: TRBV4-2
cdr3_aa: CASSQDVLSSPLHF
cdr3_nt: TGTGCCAGCAGCCAAGATGTATTAAGTTCACCCCTCCACTTT

d_call: NA
j_call: TRBJ1-6
clone_size: few
v_call: TRBV6-5
cdr3_aa: CASSEGDSPLHF
cdr3_nt: TGTGCCAGCTCAGAGGGGGATTCACCCCTCCACTTT

d_call: NA
j_call: TRBJ2-2
clone_size: few
v_call: TRBV7-2
cdr3_aa: CASSLVGLPQPGELFF
cdr3_nt: TGTGCCAGCAGCTTAGTTGGACTACCCCAGCCCGGGGAGCTGTTTTTT

d_call: TRBD1
j_call: TRBJ2-5
clone_size: NA
v_call: TRBV10-1
cdr3_aa: CASSDLRTGGQETQYF
cdr3_nt: TGCGCCAGCAGTGACCTTAGGACAGGGGGCCAAGAGACCCAGTACTTC